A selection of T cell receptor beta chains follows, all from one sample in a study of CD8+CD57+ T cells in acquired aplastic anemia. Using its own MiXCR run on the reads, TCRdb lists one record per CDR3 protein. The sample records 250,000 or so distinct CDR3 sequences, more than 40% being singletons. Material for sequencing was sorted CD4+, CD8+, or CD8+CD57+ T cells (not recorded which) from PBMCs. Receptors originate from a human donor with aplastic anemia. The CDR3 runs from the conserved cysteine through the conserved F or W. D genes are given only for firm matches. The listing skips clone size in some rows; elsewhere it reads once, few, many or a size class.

TGTGCCAGCAGTCTGGGTCAGCGGGGGGGCCAGGGAGAAGCAGATACGCAGTATTTT	CASSLGQRGGQGEADTQYF	TRBJ2-3	few	TRBV12-3/TRBV12-4	TRBD2	19
TGTGCCAGCAGACCCCGGGACATGAACGCTGAAGCTTTCTTT	CASRPRDMNAEAFF	TRBJ1-1	few	TRBV6-1	.	14
TGTGCCAGCAGCCAAGACGGGGACAGGGCCTGTGGCTACACCTTC	CASSQDGDRACGYTF	TRBJ1-2	.	TRBV3-1	TRBD1	15
TGCAGTGCTAGAGTGCCAGGGGGGGAGCAGTACTTC	CSARVPGGEQYF	TRBJ2-7	.	TRBV20-1	.	12
TGTGCCAGCAGCTTAGATTCGGGACAGATACCAGATACGCAGTATTTT	CASSLDSGQIPDTQYF	TRBJ2-3	many	TRBV7-9	TRBD1	16
TGTGCCAGCAGTTTAGTAGGGGGGGGGCAGCCCCAGCATTTT	CASSLVGGGQPQHF	TRBJ1-5	.	TRBV28	.	14
TGTGCCAGCAGTTCCGGGACGGTCCTTAATCAGCCCCAGCATTTT	CASSSGTVLNQPQHF	TRBJ1-5	.	TRBV2	.	15
TGCGCCAGCAGAGAGGACAGTGAAGCTTTCTTT	CASREDSEAFF	TRBJ1-1	.	TRBV5-1	.	11
TGCAGTGCTAGCCCGGGACAGGGGTTAGAGACCCAGTACTTC	CSASPGQGLETQYF	TRBJ2-5	.	TRBV20-1	TRBD1	14
TGTGCCAGCAGCCTCACGGGGGGCGAGCTTTTTCGTGGCTACACCTTC	CASSLTGGELFRGYTF	TRBJ1-2	many	TRBV7-9	.	16
TGCAGTGCTGAACCCCCGGGCACAGATACGCAGTATTTT	CSAEPPGTDTQYF	TRBJ2-3	.	TRBV20-1	.	13
TGTGCCATCAGTGGCGGAGTAAACACCATATATTTT	CAISGGVNTIYF	TRBJ1-3	.	TRBV10-3	.	12
TGTGCCAGCAGTGCAAACCGGGACAGGGGGCTAAAGTATGGCTACACCTTC	CASSANRDRGLKYGYTF	TRBJ1-2	.	TRBV27	TRBD1	17
TGTGCCAGCAGCTTAGAGGTCAGGGGGGCAACTAATGAAAAACTGTTTTTT	CASSLEVRGATNEKLFF	TRBJ1-4	.	TRBV7-8	TRBD1	17
TGTGCCAGCACCTACACGACACCATCTGACGAGCAGTACTTC	CASTYTTPSDEQYF	TRBJ2-7	many	TRBV2	.	14
TGCGCCAGCGGCGCTAGCGGGGGGGCCCATGAGCAGTTCTTC	CASGASGGAHEQFF	TRBJ2-1	.	TRBV5-1	TRBD2	14
TGTGCCAGCAGCCAACGGGGGAAGGCTTCGCGAGAGACCCAGTACTTC	CASSQRGKASRETQYF	TRBJ2-5	many	TRBV14	.	16
TGTGCCACCAGCAGGAGGAGCGGTGAAGAGACCCAGTACTTC	CATSRRSGEETQYF	TRBJ2-5	.	TRBV15	.	14
TGTGCCAGCAGCTTAGGCCAAGTTCTTAACTATGGCTACACCTTC	CASSLGQVLNYGYTF	TRBJ1-2	.	TRBV7-2	.	15
TGTGCCAGCAGGCCAGCGGGACACGACTCCAATGAAAAACTGTTTTTT	CASRPAGHDSNEKLFF	TRBJ1-4	few	TRBV2	.	16
TGTGCCAGCAGTTTATGGGGTGGCTACAATGAGCAGTTCTTC	CASSLWGGYNEQFF	TRBJ2-1	few	TRBV27	.	14
TGCAGTGCGAGAGGAGGGGACCAGTACTTC	CSARGGDQYF	TRBJ2-5	.	TRBV20-1	.	10
TGTGGAACAGTCTCTGGGGCGGACTACGAGCAGTACTTC	CGTVSGADYEQYF	TRBJ2-7	.	TRBV7-7	.	13
TGTGCCAGCAGCTTAGACGGGACTCCCAGATGGTATTTT	CASSLDGTPRWYF	TRBJ2-3	many	TRBV7-3	.	13
TGTGCCACTGATGGGGTTTTCACTGAAGCTTTCTTT	CATDGVFTEAFF	TRBJ1-1	many	TRBV7-9	.	12
TGTGCCAGCAGCTTATTTAATTCTGCCGGGGAGCTGTTTTTT	CASSLFNSAGELFF	TRBJ2-2	.	TRBV7-8	.	14
TGTGCCAGCAGTTACTCGTGGACTAGCGGGAACTACGAGCAGTACTTC	CASSYSWTSGNYEQYF	TRBJ2-7	many	TRBV6-5	TRBD2	16
TGCAGTGCTAGAGATGGGCAGGGGGTTCTTAATTCACCCCTCCACTTT	CSARDGQGVLNSPLHF	TRBJ1-6	.	TRBV20-1	TRBD1	16
TGCAGTGCTAGAGATATGACTAGCGGGAGGGCTTTAACCTACAATGAGCAGTTCTTC	CSARDMTSGRALTYNEQFF	TRBJ2-1	many	TRBV20-1	TRBD2	19